Below are 17 T cell receptor beta chains sequenced from a single sample in a study of blood T cells in healthy people across ages (dated by TCRdb to between 2015 and 2017). Library construction relied on 5' RACE. TCRdb shows the sequencer as Illumina HiSeq 2500. The second PCR ran for roughly 7 to 12 cycles and used a J-beta primer mix along with a sample-barcoded 5' primer. Starting from the raw public reads, TCRdb applied fastp trimming at Q25, assembled clones with MiXCR and retained in-frame beta chains. Each entry is one CDR3 protein sequence, shown with its most common DNA and genes. For this sample the table gives 1.2 million to 1.5 million distinct CDR3 sequences, of which 45% to 70% were detected only once. The ten largest clones represent about 6.3% of the sample. The sequencing input was blood. All receptors come from a man aged 18 to 29 in good health.

Only one count was recorded for this clonotype. V usage is TRBV6-2 or TRBV6-3 and J usage is TRBJ2-1; 14 nucleotides align to TRBD2. Germline V lookup: CDR1 MNHEY, CDR2 SVGEGT. The CDR3 has 18 amino acids. V lost 8 bases and J lost 3; bases outside the gene matches: 12. The CDR3 nucleotides read TGTGCCAGCGCTTTGGGACTAGCGGGGGAGTTGGGCTACAATGAGCAGTTCTTC. It codes for CASALGLAGELGYNEQFF.

V and J are TRBV2 and TRBJ2-3, with D possibly TRBD1 on 5 matching bases. V gave up 7 bases and J gave up 2 bases, with 19 bases separating them. This CDR3 region has 16 residues. Germline V gene lookup returns CDR1 SNHLY and CDR2 FYNNEI. The CDR3 protein is CASTKVGDRYTDTQYF. The CDR3 DNA sequence: TGTGCCAGCACCAAAGTAGGAGACAGATACACAGATACGCAGTATTTT. The entire variable domain, with the rest obtained from reference TRBV2 and TRBJ2-3, is as follows: EPEVTQTPSHQVTQMGQEVILRCVPISNHLYFYWYRQILGQKVEFLVSFYNNEISEKSEIFDDQFSVERPDGSNFTLKIRSTKLEDSAMYFCASTKVGDRYTDTQYFGPGTRLTVL.

This clonotype was observed a single time. The chain combines TRBV19 with TRBJ2-5, with D perhaps matching TRBD1 (6 bases). The V end was cut by 6 bases, the J end by 13 bases, with 33 bases between. The germline gives CDR1 LNHDA, CDR2 SQIVND (reference sequence). The CDR3 is 17 residues long. CDR3 coding DNA: TGTGCCAGTAGCTCAGACAGGAGGCAACCGAACCTACGAGGGCGGTACTTC. Translated: CASSSDRRQPNLRGRYF.

This clonotype has just a few counts. The CDR3 loop is CASSPKGADFRLTYNEQFF. The CDR3 DNA follows: TGTGCCAGCAGCCCCAAGGGAGCGGACTTTCGCCTAACCTACAATGAGCAGTTCTTC. The gene calls are TRBV7-9 and TRBJ2-1; tentative D call: TRBD2 (5 bases). V lost 5 bases, J lost 2 bases, and 25 bases lay in between. In germline, CDR1 is SEHNR, CDR2 FQNEAQ (reference sequence). This CDR3 is 19 amino acids long. Together with reference TRBV7-9 and TRBJ2-1, the CDR3 gives the full variable domain: DTGVSQNPRHKITKRGQNVTFRCDPISEHNRLYWYRQTLGQGPEFLTYFQNEAQLEKSRLLSDRFSAERPKGSFSTLEIQRTEQGDSAMYLCASSPKGADFRLTYNEQFFGPGTRLTVL.

This clonotype has more than one count but fewer than ten. The chain carries TRBV20-1 and TRBJ2-5, with D possibly being TRBD2 (6 bases). CDR1 and CDR2 (germline): DFQATT, SNEGSKA (reference sequence). Trimming pared 3 bases from V and 3 bases from J, leaving 14 bases between. The CDR3 spans 14 residues. The CDR3 coding sequence is TGCAGTGCTAGGGACTATAAATTGGAAGAGACCCAGTACTTC. It translates to CSARDYKLEETQYF.

V and J are TRBV6-2 or TRBV6-3 and TRBJ2-2; 10 nucleotides line up with TRBD1. Losses at the gene ends were 4 bases for V and 4 bases for J; bases not matched to a gene: 9. The V gene's germline CDR1 is MNHEY and CDR2 SVGEGT. The CDR3 is 17 amino acids. The CDR3: CASSSLDRGRRTGELFF. DNA for the CDR3: TGTGCCAGCAGTTCCCTAGACAGGGGGCGACGCACCGGGGAGCTGTTTTTT.

This sequence joins TRBV24-1 and TRBJ1-1; D possibly corresponds to TRBD1 (5 bases). V shed 8 bases and J shed 4 bases, with 13 bases lying between them. The germline gives CDR1 KGHDR, CDR2 SFDVKD. This CDR3 has 13 residues. In nucleotides, the CDR3 is TGTGCCACCACAGAAGGGCAGGGCACTGAAGCTTTCTTT. Its protein product is CATTEGQGTEAFF.

This clonotype was observed a handful of times. CDR3 sequence: CASSQEEENYEQYF. The CDR3 bases are TGCGCCAGCAGCCAAGAGGAGGAGAACTACGAGCAGTACTTC. The gene calls are TRBV4-1 and TRBJ2-7; perhaps TRBD2 as D (5 bases). Germline lookup yields CDR1 MGHRA and CDR2 YSYEKL. CDR3 length: 14 amino acids. Trimming removed 0 bases at V and 3 bases at J, with 9 bases between.

Turning to this clonotype: One junction end disagrees with the germline gene, perhaps due to a read error. The chain links TRBV6-1 to TRBJ1-2, with 7 bases identical to TRBD1. The CDR3 contains 13 residues. Germline V gene sequence: CDR1 MNHNS, CDR2 SASEGT. The CDR3 DNA sequence: TGTGCCGGCAGTGAGACAGGGCCCTATGGCTACACCTTC. Translating gives CAGSETGPYGYTF.

The chain recombines TRBV15 with TRBJ1-1; weak D call: TRBD1 (6 bases). Germline lookup yields CDR1 LNHNV and CDR2 YYDKDF (reference sequence). There are 15 residues in the CDR3. V lost 1 base and J 7 bases, leaving 16 bases between the germline ends. The CDR3 bases are TGTGCCACCAGCAGAGTAGGGGGACGCGCCAGTGAAGCTTTCTTT. This gives the protein CATSRVGGRASEAFF.

V is TRBV6-1 and J is TRBJ1-1; D gene unclear. Germline V gene sequence: CDR1 MNHNS, CDR2 SASEGT. The CDR3 has 15 residues. The V gene lost 7 bases and the J gene lost 2 bases, with 17 bases spanning the gap. CDR3 region: CASTPEWGRNTEAFF. CDR3 DNA sequence: TGTGCCAGCACTCCCGAGTGGGGTAGAAACACTGAAGCTTTCTTT.

The V call is TRBV7-8, the J call TRBJ2-1, with 8 bases aligning to TRBD2. The CDR3 is made up of 13 amino acids. Losses at the gene ends were 7 bases for V and 4 bases for J; bases not matched to a gene: 3. Germline values: CDR1 SGHVS, CDR2 FQNEAQ. CDR3 residues: CASIAGPYNEQFF. CDR3 sequence (DNA): TGTGCCAGCATAGCGGGACCTTACAATGAGCAGTTCTTC.

The chain combines TRBV6-5 with TRBJ2-4, with 11 bases fitting TRBD2. The J call is in doubt because the DNA end fits TRBJ2-7 better. The germline CDR1 and CDR2 sequences are MNHEY and SVGAGI. The CDR3 runs to 15 residues. CDR3 region: CASSYTGLAAYEQYF. The CDR3 DNA reads as TGTGCCAGCAGTTACACGGGACTAGCGGCCTACGAGCAGTACTTC.

This clonotype was seen just once. The chain recombines TRBV9 with TRBJ2-5, with D perhaps assigned TRBD1 or TRBD2 (5 bases each). The better agreement between TRBJ2-1 and the DNA end casts doubt on the J call. The CDR3 spans 16 residues. The germline gives CDR1 SGDLS, CDR2 YYNGEE. The chain's CDR3 is CASSDRHPGPQETQFF. In nucleotides, the CDR3 is TGTGCCAGCAGCGATCGACATCCGGGACCGCAAGAGACCCAGTTCTTC.

This chain connects TRBV6-2 or TRBV6-3 to TRBJ2-7; D is possibly TRBD2 (5 bases). V gave up 6 bases and J gave up 3 bases, with 12 bases separating them. Germline CDR1 reads MNHEY; CDR2 reads SVGEGT. The CDR3 consists of 13 residues. CDR3 bases: TGTGCCAGCAGCCACCCTGAGGGCTACGAGCAGTACTTC. Encoded protein: CASSHPEGYEQYF.

The V and J genes are TRBV25-1 and TRBJ2-1, with 8 bases that match TRBD1. V shed 8 bases and J 7 bases; nucleotides not matched to a gene: 7. This CDR3 region has 13 residues. Germline values: CDR1 MGHDK, CDR2 SYGVNS. CDR3: CASSQGANNEQFF. CDR3 in DNA: TGTGCCAGCTCCCAGGGGGCGAATAATGAGCAGTTCTTC.

This clonotype was seen only a few times. The chain combines TRBV3-1 with TRBJ2-2; D may be TRBD1 (5 bases). Trimming took 1 base from V and 0 from J, leaving 9 bases between them. Germline CDR1 LGHDT, CDR2 YNNKEL (reference sequence). The CDR3 runs to 16 residues. CDR3: CASSQVSGSNTGELFF. For the CDR3, the DNA is TGTGCCAGCAGCCAAGTTTCAGGGTCGAACACCGGGGAGCTGTTTTTT.